This T cell receptor beta chain was observed in a study of T cell responses to AZD1222 COVID-19 vaccine. Libraries were prepared by immunoSEQ multiplex PCR; TCRdb keeps only in-frame clonotypes and omits some of them. In the table there are 120,000 or so clones, approximately 90% of which are singletons. Sequences were derived from peripheral blood, sampled 28 days after the second AZD1222 dose. The sequence was obtained from an adult who received the AZD1222 COVID-19 vaccine.

This CDR3 is CASASPGRVYGYTF. Here the CDR3 DNA reads TGTGCCAGTGCTTCTCCGGGGCGGGTCTATGGCTACACCTTC. This chain connects TRBV19 to TRBJ1-2; tentatively, D is TRBD1 (5 bases). Per the germline V gene, CDR1 is LNHDA and CDR2 is SQIVND (reference sequence). This CDR3 has 14 amino acids. Trimming cost V 8 bases and J 4 bases, with 17 bases left between them.